The sequence of this T cell receptor (beta chain) was determined in a study of blood T cell repertoires in COVID-19. As for the study in general: Sites in the United States, Italy and Spain provided acute and convalescent COVID-19 samples. PBMCs, B-cell-depleted T cells, or T cells were the source of the cDNA or gDNA that made up the material.

The CDR3 length is 15 residues. Germline CDR1 SGHNT, CDR2 YENEEA. V lost 5 bases, J lost 7 bases, and 12 bases stayed unmatched. The Seattle patients joined while their infection was active and were tracked longitudinally afterward. As processed by the authors: Amplification from reference gene primers served as the basis for estimated nucleated cell counts. Assay used: immunoSEQ multiplex PCR; TCRdb lists only in-frame clones, some missing. D and trimming were read from the DNA, whereas the V and J calls and clone size are those reported in that table. The sample shows about 87,000 clones, roughly 88% of them seen only once.

The sequenced sample consisted of peripheral blood. The chain employs TRBV11-3 and TRBJ2-3, with 7 bases that match TRBD1. This clonotype was sampled from a woman aged 80 or over with COVID-19, enrolled during active disease. The CDR3 protein is CASSTGTVLPYTQYF. The CDR3 bases are TGTGCCAGCAGCACCGGGACAGTCTTGCCCTATACGCAGTATTTT.